The 24 T cell receptor beta chains in this list originate from one sample, sequenced in a study of cytomegalovirus exposure and HLA in healthy donors. This table comes from immunoSEQ multiplex PCR, and its TCRdb copy is limited to in-frame clones, with some not included. Of some 110,000 clones in the sample, around 86% were seen once. Sequencing was carried out using PBMCs. Receptor source: a woman aged 18-29 years in good health and CMV-seropositive.

The rearrangement uses TRBV7-8 and TRBJ2-7; no definite D call. Germline V gene sequence: CDR1 SGHVS, CDR2 FQNEAQ. V was cut by 3 bases and J by 0 bases, with 9 bases left in between. The CDR3 length is 14 residues. DNA of the CDR3: TGTGCCAGCAGCTTTCCCAGTTACTCCTACGAGCAGTACTTC. This translates into CASSFPSYSYEQYF.

J is TRBJ1-1 and V is TRBV6-1, with 7 positions matching TRBD1. After removal of 2 bases from V and 1 base from J, the junction contained 4 bases not matched to a gene. This CDR3 region has 15 residues. Germline lookup yields CDR1 MNHNS and CDR2 SASEGT. CDR3 sequence (DNA): TGTGCCAGCAGTGAACTTAGGGGGCCGAACACTGAAGCTTTCTTT. Its protein product is CASSELRGPNTEAFF.

CDR3 DNA: TGTGCCAGCAGTTGGCCAGGGGCCCAGTACTTC. Its translation: CASSWPGAQYF. This sequence joins TRBV28 and TRBJ2-5; D perhaps matches TRBD1 (6 bases). The CDR3 extends over 11 amino acids. V lost 4 bases to trimming and J lost 9 bases, with 9 bases between them. From germline, CDR1 is MDHEN and CDR2 SYDVKM.

As DNA, the CDR3 is TGTGCCAGTAGTACCACTCTAGCGGGATCCTACGAGCAGTACTTC. Amino acid sequence: CASSTTLAGSYEQYF. The chain links TRBV19 to TRBJ2-7, with 9 bases fitting TRBD2. V lost 4 bases, J lost 1 base, and 5 bases stayed unmatched. The CDR3 totals 15 residues. Germline V gives CDR1 LNHDA, CDR2 SQIVND (reference sequence).

The chain has TRBV9 and TRBJ2-7, with 7 bases that match TRBD2. Trimming cost V 4 bases and J 6 bases; bases outside gene matches: 13. The length of the CDR3 is 15 residues. Germline CDR1 and CDR2: SGDLS and YYNGEE. CDR3 coding DNA: TGTGCCAGCAGCCTTTCCCTGGCGGGAGCCCGCGAGCAGTACTTC. Its protein is CASSLSLAGAREQYF.

The gene calls are TRBV21-1 and TRBJ2-7; the table's D call, TRBD1, has no DNA check behind it. TRBV21-1 is reported as a pseudogene. CDR3 length: 15 residues. CDR3 coding DNA: TGTGCCAGCAGCAAAGTATTGGACAGGGCCTACGAGCAGTACTTC. Its translation is CASSKVLDRAYEQYF.

The chain is built from TRBV9 and TRBJ2-1; 9 nucleotides align to TRBD1. There are 15 residues in the CDR3. V shed 3 bases, J shed 7 bases, and the junction held 8 bases outside the gene matches. Per the germline V gene, CDR1 is SGDLS and CDR2 is YYNGEE. Here the CDR3 DNA reads TGTGCCAGCAGCGATCCGGGACAGGGTGAAAATGAGCAGTTCTTC. Its protein product is CASSDPGQGENEQFF.

V usage is TRBV4-1 and J usage is TRBJ2-1; 11 bases align to TRBD2. CDR1 MGHRA and CDR2 YSYEKL come from the germline V gene. V was pared by 4 bases and J by 7 bases, with 6 bases of the junction left unmatched. The CDR3 sequence is 15 residues long. CDR3 residues: CASSLGLAGMNEQFF. The DNA for the CDR3 is TGCGCCAGCAGCCTCGGACTAGCGGGTATGAATGAGCAGTTCTTC.

J is TRBJ2-7 and V is TRBV6-6, with D maybe TRBD1 (6 bases). The CDR3 sequence is 16 residues long. Trimming took off 0 bases at V and 5 bases at J, with 17 bases between the two ends. Germline CDR1 and CDR2: MNHNY and SVGAGI (reference sequence). CDR3 protein: CASSYSADSSLHEQYF. CDR3 nucleotides: TGTGCCAGCAGTTACTCGGCGGACAGTTCGTTGCACGAGCAGTACTTC.

The rearrangement joins TRBV11-2 to TRBJ2-1, with D tentatively TRBD2 (5 bases). Trimming removed 1 base from V and 10 bases from J, with 5 bases in between. Per the germline V gene, CDR1 is SGHAT and CDR2 is FQNNGV. The length of the CDR3 is 11 residues. CDR3 DNA: TGTGCCAGCAGCTTAGCGGGGGAGCAGTTCTTC. Translated: CASSLAGEQFF.

CDR3 protein: CATSSRVADTQYF. For the CDR3, the DNA is TGTGCCACCAGCTCCAGGGTTGCAGATACGCAGTATTTT. The V call is TRBV15, the J call TRBJ2-3; a weak D match, TRBD1 (5 bases). CDR1 is LNHNV and CDR2 is YYDKDF in the germline V gene (reference sequence). Trimming removed 5 bases from V and 4 bases from J, with 10 bases in between. CDR3 length: 13 amino acids.

V is TRBV12-2 and J is TRBJ1-5. TRBV12-2 is tagged as a pseudogene. The CDR3 length is 15 residues. CDR3 nucleotide sequence: TGTGCAAGTCGCCCAACGTGTAGGGACTTCGGGCCCCAGCATTTT. It encodes CASRPTCRDFGPQHF.

This clone has a count of ten or more. The chain links TRBV6-1 to TRBJ2-6; no firm D call. The CDR3 loop spans 15 amino acids. Germline V gives CDR1 MNHNS, CDR2 SASEGT. V was trimmed by 1 base and J by 0 bases, leaving 4 bases between them. CDR3 protein: CASSEDISGANVLTF. DNA for the CDR3: TGTGCCAGCAGTGAAGACATCTCTGGGGCCAACGTCCTGACTTTC.

The rearrangement links TRBV27 to TRBJ2-2, with TRBD1 identical over 8 bases. Germline V gene sequence: CDR1 MNHEY, CDR2 SMNVEV (reference sequence). V shed 3 bases, J shed 6 bases, and the junction held 9 bases outside the gene matches. The CDR3 is 16 residues long. The CDR3 coding sequence is TGTGCCAGCAGTTTGCAATTTCAGGGGGCATCCGGGGAGCTGTTTTTT. Translated: CASSLQFQGASGELFF.

The V and J genes are TRBV18 and TRBJ2-7, with D unresolved. Per the germline V gene, CDR1 is KGHSH and CDR2 is LQKENI. The CDR3 length is 14 residues. V was pared by 0 bases and J by 1 base, with 7 bases between. As DNA, the CDR3 is TGTGCCAGCTCACCACCATCAGCGTCCTACGAGCAGTACTTC. This codes for CASSPPSASYEQYF. The complete variable domain, with remaining parts taken from reference TRBV18 and TRBJ2-7, reads NAGVMQNPRHLVRRRGQEARLRCSPMKGHSHVYWYRQLPEEGLKFMVYLQKENIIDESGMPKERFSAEFPKEGPSILRIQQVVRGDSAAYFCASSPPSASYEQYFGPGTRLTVT.

V gene TRBV6-1 combines with J gene TRBJ1-1; the match to TRBD1 covers 8 bases. Looked up from germline, CDR1 is MNHNS and CDR2 is SASEGT. The CDR3 loop spans 16 amino acids. With 4 bases clipped from V and 1 base from J, the junction kept 8 bases outside the gene matches. The CDR3 loop is CASSARTGLGNTEAFF. The CDR3 nucleotides read TGTGCCAGCAGTGCCCGGACAGGGTTGGGGAACACTGAAGCTTTCTTT.

The chain employs TRBV11-3 and TRBJ2-2; no clear D gene. Germline values: CDR1 SGHNT, CDR2 YENEEA. The CDR3 length is 14 residues. Trimming shortened V by 2 bases and J by 5 bases, and 9 bases separated the two germline ends. In DNA form, the CDR3 reads TGTGCCAGCAGCTTACGGGTTGTTACCGGGGAGCTGTTTTTT. Amino acids: CASSLRVVTGELFF.

V gene TRBV7-2 combines with J gene TRBJ1-1; no reliable D call. Deletions cut 8 bases from V and 0 bases from J, with 4 bases between. The CDR3 is 11 residues long. CDR1 and CDR2 from the germline V gene are SGHTA and FQGNSA. The CDR3 sequence is CASSVNTEAFF. Written as DNA, the CDR3 is TGTGCCAGCTCCGTGAACACTGAAGCTTTCTTT.

The CDR3: CASSRDRGGYTEAFF. The CDR3 nucleotides are TGTGCCAGCAGCCGAGACAGGGGCGGGTACACTGAAGCTTTCTTT. This chain uses TRBV16 with TRBJ1-1; 8 bases align to TRBD1. V dropped 4 bases and J dropped 3; count of bases not matched to a gene: 7. CDR1 and CDR2 from the germline V gene are KGHSY and FQNENV. The CDR3 loop spans 15 amino acids.

J is TRBJ1-5 and V is TRBV7-9, with 7 bases that match TRBD1. Germline loops: CDR1 SEHNR, CDR2 FQNEAQ (reference sequence). Trimming removed 8 bases from V and 6 bases from J; junction bases left unmatched: 7. The CDR3 length is 13 residues. CDR3 in amino acids: CASQQGFGQPQHF. CDR3 sequence (DNA): TGTGCCAGCCAACAGGGGTTCGGTCAGCCCCAGCATTTT. Filled out from reference TRBV7-9 and TRBJ1-5, the complete variable domain reads DTGVSQNPRHKITKRGQNVTFRCDPISEHNRLYWYRQTLGQGPEFLTYFQNEAQLEKSRLLSDRFSAERPKGSFSTLEIQRTEQGDSAMYLCASQQGFGQPQHFGDGTRLSIL.

The chain uses TRBV2 and TRBJ2-3, with D maybe TRBD1 (6 bases). This CDR3 contains 13 residues. Germline V CDR1 and CDR2: SNHLY, FYNNEI. With 6 bases removed from V and 5 bases from J, the gap between germline ends came to 12 bases. This CDR3 is CASRETGLDTQYF. In DNA form, the CDR3 reads TGTGCCAGCAGGGAAACAGGGTTAGATACGCAGTATTTT.

V usage is TRBV5-1 and J usage is TRBJ2-2; a possible D gene is TRBD1 (5 bases). Per germline, CDR1 SGHRS and CDR2 YFSETQ. This CDR3 has 15 amino acids. The germline V and J ends were trimmed by 0 bases and 6 bases, with 12 bases remaining between them. CDR3 bases: TGCGCCAGCAGCTTGGATCCCAGGGAAGCCGGGGAGCTGTTTTTT. It encodes CASSLDPREAGELFF.

This clone was seen just once. This chain connects TRBV7-4 to TRBJ1-2; D unresolved. Trimming pared 5 bases from V and 8 bases from J, leaving 15 bases between. The germline CDR1 and CDR2 sequences are SGHVT and SQSDAQ. The CDR3 sequence is 13 residues long. In DNA form, the CDR3 reads TGTGCCAGCAGCCTCCCCCGGGGTCTGGGCTACACCTTC. Encoded protein: CASSLPRGLGYTF.

The chain combines TRBV23-1 with TRBJ2-7, with 7 bases lining up with TRBD1. TRBV23-1 is annotated as an ORF whose role is uncertain. The CDR3 covers 14 residues. V was clipped by 8 bases and J by 3 bases; unmatched bases: 10. This chain's CDR3 is CASHGRQGNYEQYF. The CDR3 DNA sequence: TGCGCCAGCCATGGGAGACAGGGTAACTACGAGCAGTACTTC.